The rows below give T cell receptor beta chains drawn from one sample of a study of T cell responses to AZD1222 COVID-19 vaccine. The protocol was immunoSEQ multiplex PCR, while the TCRdb copy is restricted to in-frame clones and leaves out a portion. This table holds around 150,000 clones, 80% to 95% found once. Sequenced here: peripheral blood, sampled 28 days after the second AZD1222 dose. The receptor set was obtained from an adult who received the AZD1222 COVID-19 vaccine. Each CDR3 is given with its conserved first and last residue. The order of the fields is D gene, J gene, V gene, CDR3 length, clone size, CDR3 protein, CDR3 DNA. A D gene is named only where the DNA matches it firmly. Rows give clone size only sometimes, using once, few, many, or a class for an expanded clone.

>TRBD1|TRBJ2-2|TRBV19|14|.
CATSTGGWVGELFF
TGTGCCACCTCGACAGGGGGCTGGGTCGGGGAGCTGTTTTTT
>TRBD2|TRBJ2-1|TRBV19|14|.
CASSNTGGLNEQFF
TGTGCCAGTAGTAACACGGGGGGGCTCAATGAGCAGTTCTTC
>TRBD1|TRBJ1-1|TRBV9|17|once
CASSRGQGDPPNTEAFF
TGTGCCAGCAGCAGGGGACAGGGGGATCCGCCGAACACTGAAGCTTTCTTT
>.|TRBJ1-6|TRBV6-5|12|.
CASSPLDSPLHF
TGTGCCAGCAGTCCCTTGGATTCACCCCTCCACTTT
>TRBD1|TRBJ1-2|TRBV12-5|15|.
CASAREAGQLYGYTF
TGTGCTAGTGCCAGGGAAGCGGGACAGCTCTATGGCTACACCTTC
>.|TRBJ2-2|TRBV6-2/TRBV6-3|15|.
CASSYSGAFTGELFF
TGTGCCAGCAGTTACTCTGGGGCGTTCACCGGGGAGCTGTTTTTT
>.|TRBJ1-2|TRBV2|12|.
CASSLVRYGYTF
TGTGCCAGCAGTTTAGTCCGCTATGGCTACACCTTC
>.|TRBJ1-2|TRBV28|15|.
CASSRAGAGDYGYTF
TGTGCCAGCTCCCGTGCGGGCGCGGGGGACTATGGCTACACCTTC
>TRBD1|TRBJ1-2|TRBV30|14|.
CAWRGSDRLYGYTF
TGTGCCTGGAGGGGATCGGACAGGCTCTATGGCTACACCTTC
>TRBD1|TRBJ1-4|TRBV9|15|.
CASSAPTGQEEKLFF
TGTGCCAGCAGCGCCCCGACAGGGCAGGAAGAAAAACTGTTTTTT
>TRBD1|TRBJ1-5|TRBV28|19|.
CASSPPVDREILLGQPQHF
TGTGCCAGCAGCCCACCTGTGGACAGGGAAATTTTATTAGGTCAGCCCCAGCATTTT
>.|TRBJ2-2|TRBV5-1|14|.
CASSFFVDTGELFF
TGCGCCAGCAGCTTTTTTGTGGACACCGGGGAGCTGTTTTTT
>.|TRBJ2-1|TRBV24-1|13|once
CATSEGYGNEQFF
TGTGCCACCAGTGAAGGATATGGCAATGAGCAGTTCTTC
>.|TRBJ2-6|TRBV11-2|19|.
CASSLFPGRPGSGANVLTF
TGTGCCAGCAGCTTGTTCCCGGGACGGCCAGGATCTGGGGCCAACGTCCTGACTTTC
>.|TRBJ1-4|TRBV19|13|.
CASTGRPNEKLFF
TGTGCCAGTACAGGACGGCCTAATGAAAAACTGTTTTTT
>.|TRBJ1-2|TRBV4-2|14|.
CASSQLSGHYGYTF
TGTGCCAGCAGCCAATTATCGGGTCACTATGGCTACACCTTC
>.|TRBJ2-3|TRBV4-2|16|.
CASSQSPGRLTDTQYF
TGTGCCAGCAGCCAATCTCCGGGACGTCTCACAGATACGCAGTATTTT
>.|TRBJ2-5|TRBV7-3|13|.
CASSWTVQETQYF
TGTGCCAGCAGCTGGACGGTACAAGAGACCCAGTACTTC
>.|TRBJ2-5|TRBV25-1|13|.
CASRVDKQETQYF
TGTGCCAGCCGGGTCGACAAGCAAGAGACCCAGTACTTC
>.|TRBJ1-1|TRBV19|15|.
CASSIGTRGGTEAFF
TGTGCCAGTAGTATCGGGACCCGAGGGGGCACTGAAGCTTTCTTT
>.|TRBJ1-2|TRBV7-8|16|.
CASSSYRRQGRRGYTF
TGTGCCAGCAGTTCCTACAGGAGGCAGGGAAGGCGAGGCTACACCTTC
>.|TRBJ1-5|TRBV19|15|.
CASSWGWGAAQPQHF
TGTGCCAGTAGCTGGGGTTGGGGGGCCGCGCAGCCCCAGCATTTT
>.|TRBJ2-1|TRBV9|16|once
CASSVVGRATYNEQFF
TGTGCCAGCAGCGTAGTAGGTCGGGCCACCTACAATGAGCAGTTCTTC
>.|TRBJ2-6|TRBV3-1/TRBV3-2|17|.
CASSPRRSLSGANVLTF
TGTGCCAGCAGCCCTAGACGTTCCCTCTCTGGGGCCAACGTCCTGACTTTC
>.|TRBJ2-3|TRBV3-1/TRBV3-2|14|.
CASSQWPEGDTQYF
TGTGCCAGCAGCCAATGGCCCGAAGGTGATACGCAGTATTTT
>TRBD1|TRBJ1-1|TRBV10-3|14|.
CAIRDRVKNTEAFF
TGTGCCATCAGGGACAGGGTGAAGAACACTGAAGCTTTCTTT
>.|TRBJ2-5|TRBV2|16|.
CASRGPGGRNSETQYF
TGTGCCAGCAGGGGGCCCGGAGGGCGGAACTCAGAGACCCAGTACTTC
>.|TRBJ1-1|TRBV19|13|.
CASSIAGGTEAFF
TGTGCCAGTAGTATAGCGGGGGGCACTGAAGCTTTCTTT
>.|TRBJ2-1|TRBV7-9|17|.
CASSLRLRGSSYNEQFF
TGTGCCAGCAGCCTCAGACTTCGCGGAAGCTCCTACAATGAGCAGTTCTTC
>.|TRBJ1-6|TRBV7-9|15|.
CASSLDRWGNSPLHF
TGTGCCAGCAGCTTAGACAGGTGGGGGAATTCACCCCTCCACTTT
>TRBD1|TRBJ1-6|TRBV11-3|17|.
CASSLATGGRNNSPLHF
TGTGCCAGCAGCTTAGCTACAGGGGGCAGGAATAATTCACCCCTCCACTTT
>.|TRBJ1-5|TRBV6-2/TRBV6-3|17|.
CASSYIFGRRFMQPQHF
TGTGCCAGCAGTTACATCTTCGGCAGGCGATTTATGCAGCCCCAGCATTTT
>.|TRBJ1-6|TRBV7-9|15|once
CASSLRGQGNSPLHF
TGTGCCAGCAGCTTACGAGGCCAGGGGAATTCACCCCTCCACTTT
>.|TRBJ2-5|TRBV11-3|13|.
CASSPDRQETQYF
TGTGCCAGCAGCCCAGACAGACAAGAGACCCAGTACTTC
>.|TRBJ2-2|TRBV2|13|.
CASSLLNTGELFF
TGTGCCAGCAGTCTCCTTAACACCGGGGAGCTGTTTTTT
>TRBD1|TRBJ1-2|TRBV5-1|15|.
CASSLFQGASYGYTF
TGCGCCAGCAGCTTGTTTCAGGGGGCAAGCTATGGCTACACCTTC
>.|TRBJ1-1|TRBV12-3/TRBV12-4|12|.
CASSSISSEAFF
TGTGCCAGCAGCTCCATCTCTTCCGAGGCTTTCTTT
>.|TRBJ1-6|TRBV9|16|.
CASSVRGGSENSPLHF
TGTGCCAGCAGCGTGAGGGGGGGCTCAGAGAATTCACCCCTCCACTTT
>.|TRBJ1-2|TRBV28|11|.
CASIWWGGYTF
TGTGCCAGCATCTGGTGGGGTGGCTACACCTTC
>.|TRBJ2-7|TRBV5-4|15|.
CASSSGLTSSYEQYF
TGTGCCAGCAGCTCGGGACTGACGAGCTCCTACGAGCAGTACTTC
>.|TRBJ1-2|TRBV12-3/TRBV12-4|12|.
CASSFSTGGYTF
TGTGCCAGCAGTTTTTCGACAGGAGGCTACACCTTC
>TRBD1|TRBJ1-2|TRBV5-1|17|.
CASSLGVRGTKPYGYTF
TGCGCCAGCAGCTTAGGGGTCAGGGGGACAAAACCTTATGGCTACACCTTC
>.|TRBJ1-1|TRBV5-6|11|.
CASSLGPQAFF
TGTGCCAGCAGCTTAGGGCCCCAAGCTTTCTTT
>.|TRBJ2-7|TRBV5-1|14|.
CASSLRQLSYEQYF
TGCGCCAGCAGCTTGAGACAGCTCTCCTACGAGCAGTACTTC
>.|TRBJ2-1|TRBV9|13|.
CASSVGVNNEQFF
TGTGCCAGCAGCGTAGGGGTGAACAATGAGCAGTTCTTC
>TRBD1|TRBJ1-1|TRBV5-1|12|few
CASSPNRGRAFF
TGCGCCAGCAGCCCAAACAGGGGTCGGGCTTTCTTT
>.|TRBJ1-2|TRBV9|15|.
CASSVAIGAGYGYTF
TGTGCCAGCAGCGTAGCTATCGGGGCCGGTTATGGCTACACCTTC